The 22 T cell receptor beta chains reported below all come from one sample, sequenced in a study of cytomegalovirus exposure and HLA in healthy donors. The PCR contained 60 Vbeta and 13 Jbeta primers. Clones were sequenced by immunoSEQ multiplex PCR, and TCRdb holds only the in-frame ones, with some missing. Here the sample spans 73,000 or so clones, more than 80% being singletons. The sequencing sample was made of PBMCs. The receptors here all came from a human donor in good health.

This clone appeared a single time. The chain has TRBV11-2 and TRBJ1-2, with D possibly being TRBD1 (6 bases). Trimming cost V 5 bases and J 4 bases, with 20 bases left between them. This CDR3 has 16 residues. Germline-derived CDR1 and CDR2 are SGHAT and FQNNGV. This CDR3 is CASSRTGGARGYGYTF. CDR3 DNA: TGTGCCAGCAGCCGGACGGGGGGGGCCCGGGGCTATGGCTACACCTTC.

This clone appeared a few times. This specimen includes other DNA sequences encoding the same CDR3. J is TRBJ2-3 and V is TRBV5-3; TRBD2 agrees at 13 bases. TRBV5-3 is an ORF for which the function is uncertain. The CDR3 runs to 14 residues. V trimming: 2 bases; J trimming: 12 bases; junction bases outside the gene matches: 6. The CDR3 DNA follows: TGTGCCAGAAGCTTTGGACTAGCGGGGGCCCACCAGTATTTT. Amino acid sequence: CARSFGLAGAHQYF.

V usage is TRBV28 and J usage is TRBJ2-5, with 13 nucleotides matching TRBD2. The V segment lost 1 base and the J segment 5 bases; nucleotides outside the gene matches: 1. CDR3 length equals 15 residues. Germline values: CDR1 MDHEN, CDR2 SYDVKM. DNA for the CDR3: TGTGCCAGCAGTTTATCGACTAGCGGGGGGGAGACCCAGTACTTC. Translation: CASSLSTSGGETQYF.

The rearrangement joins TRBV7-3 to TRBJ1-2; maybe TRBD1 (6 bases). This CDR3 is built from 13 residues. The germline V and J ends were trimmed by 5 bases and 6 bases, with 13 bases remaining between them. Germline V lookup: CDR1 SGHTA, CDR2 FQGTGA. CDR3 nucleotides: TGTGCCAGCAGCCCCGGGACAAATAATGGCTACACCTTC. Amino acid sequence: CASSPGTNNGYTF.

Only one count was recorded for this clone. V gene TRBV9 combines with J gene TRBJ1-6; the D is unclear. This CDR3 is built from 15 residues. V gave up 4 bases and J gave up 7 bases, with 15 bases separating them. Germline loops: CDR1 SGDLS, CDR2 YYNGEE. The CDR3, as DNA: TGTGCCAGCAGCCCCCGTAACAGATTAAATTCACCCCTCCACTTT. Protein sequence: CASSPRNRLNSPLHF.

The genes are TRBV2 and TRBJ2-2, with a tentative D call TRBD1 (6 bases). CDR3 length equals 15 residues. The V gene lost 6 bases and the J gene lost 5 bases, with 16 bases spanning the gap. The germline V gene encodes CDR1 SNHLY and CDR2 FYNNEI. CDR3 region: CASRLLGADTGELFF. CDR3 DNA: TGTGCCAGCAGACTGCTGGGGGCAGATACCGGGGAGCTGTTTTTT.

In its sample, this clone was seen once. The CDR3 DNA follows: TGTGCCAGCGGTCGAGACAGTAATTCACCCCTCCACTTT. Translating it yields CASGRDSNSPLHF. The chain uses TRBV14 and TRBJ1-6, with TRBD1 as a possible D gene (5 bases). The ends were cut back, 8 bases at V and 6 bases at J, with 11 bases in the middle. Per the germline V gene, CDR1 is SGHDN and CDR2 is FVKESK. The CDR3 runs to 13 residues. The entire variable domain, with the rest obtained from reference TRBV14 and TRBJ1-6, is as follows: EAGVTQFPSHSVIEKGQTVTLRCDPISGHDNLYWYRRVMGKEIKFLLHFVKESKQDESGMPNNRFLAERTGGTYSTLKVQPAELEDSGVYFCASGRDSNSPLHFGNGTRLTVT.

The rearrangement uses TRBV19 and TRBJ1-5; TRBD1 might be the D (6 bases). Trimming took 7 bases from V and 3 from J, leaving 13 bases between them. Per the germline V gene, CDR1 is LNHDA and CDR2 is SQIVND (reference sequence). The CDR3 loop spans 14 amino acids. For the CDR3, the DNA is TGTGCCAGTACCGGGGGGCAGTTCAATCAGCCCCAGCATTTT. Its protein product is CASTGGQFNQPQHF.

The V and J genes are TRBV10-2 and TRBJ2-2; TRBD1 might be the D (6 bases). The CDR3 is 13 residues long. V was cut by 7 bases and J by 6 bases, with 12 bases left in between. Germline V gene sequence: CDR1 WSHSY, CDR2 SAAADI. CDR3 nucleotides: TGCGCCAGCACACCCAGGGGACCCGGGGAGCTGTTTTTT. As protein: CASTPRGPGELFF.

The chain employs TRBV5-6 and TRBJ1-5, with a weak D call TRBD1 (5 bases). The CDR3 runs to 14 residues. V was shortened by 0 bases and J by 4 bases, with 8 bases between the two germline ends. CDR1 and CDR2 from the germline V gene are SGHDT and YYEEEE. In DNA form, the CDR3 reads TGTGCCAGCAGCTTGGGACAGATTAATCAGCCCCAGCATTTT. Its translation: CASSLGQINQPQHF.

This rearrangement joins TRBV25-1 to TRBJ2-2; 7 nucleotides align to TRBD2. Trimming cost V 4 bases and J 1 base; bases outside gene matches: 12. The germline gives CDR1 MGHDK, CDR2 SYGVNS. The length of the CDR3 is 18 residues. The CDR3 DNA sequence: TGTGCCAGCAGTGCACACAGCGGGACGGGCCTGAACACCGGGGAGCTGTTTTTT. Amino acid sequence: CASSAHSGTGLNTGELFF. Full variable domain (remainder filled in from reference TRBV25-1 and TRBJ2-2): EADIYQTPRYLVIGTGKKITLECSQTMGHDKMYWYQQDPGMELHLIHYSYGVNSTEKGDLSSESTVSRIRTEHFPLTLESARPSHTSQYLCASSAHSGTGLNTGELFFGEGSRLTVL.

This clone occurred a few times. CDR3 in DNA: TGTGCCAGCAACCAAGGACAGAACTATGGCTACACCTTC. Translating it yields CASNQGQNYGYTF. This sequence joins TRBV6-6 and TRBJ1-2; tentatively, D is TRBD1 (6 bases). The germline CDR1 and CDR2 sequences are MNHNY and SVGAGI (reference sequence). Trimming shortened V by 7 bases and J by 2 bases, and 11 bases separated the two germline ends. The CDR3 is 13 residues long.

The chain's CDR3 is CASNPFSRGGKDTQYF. The CDR3 nucleotides read TGCGCCAGCAATCCTTTTTCTCGCGGGGGAAAAGATACGCAGTATTTT. The rearrangement joins TRBV5-1 to TRBJ2-3, with TRBD2 matching 7 bases. V lost 6 bases, J lost 5 bases, and 15 bases stayed unmatched. The CDR3 runs 16 residues. In germline, CDR1 is SGHRS, CDR2 YFSETQ.

V and J are TRBV28 and TRBJ1-1; maybe TRBD1 (5 bases). The V end was cut by 5 bases, the J end by 10 bases, with 20 bases between. The CDR3 is made up of 14 amino acids. Germline V CDR1 and CDR2: MDHEN, SYDVKM. CDR3 bases: TGTGCCAGCAGTCCTCCCATGGGGGGGAACACAGCTTTCTTT. This encodes CASSPPMGGNTAFF.

The V gene is TRBV7-3, the J gene TRBJ2-3; 11 bases are a match to TRBD2. The CDR3 totals 16 residues. Germline V CDR1 and CDR2: SGHTA, FQGTGA. V trimming: 1 base; J trimming: 5 bases; junction bases outside the gene matches: 5. This CDR3 is CASSLNSGGAEDTQYF. CDR3 nucleotide sequence: TGTGCCAGCAGCTTAAATAGCGGGGGGGCCGAAGATACGCAGTATTTT.

The chain couples TRBV6-6 to TRBJ2-7; 9 nucleotides match TRBD2. The germline V gene has CDR1 MNHNY and CDR2 SVGAGI (reference sequence). The CDR3 contains 15 residues. Trimming cost V 4 bases and J 4 bases; bases outside gene matches: 8. DNA of the CDR3: TGTGCCAGCAGTTCCCCCCGGCTAGCGGGGTACGAGCAGTACTTC. This encodes CASSSPRLAGYEQYF.

The V call is TRBV4-2, the J call TRBJ1-4; the match to TRBD1 covers 8 bases. CDR1 and CDR2 from the germline V gene are LGHNA and YNFKEQ. This CDR3 has 15 residues. V lost 1 base and J lost 6; bases outside the gene matches: 4. In DNA, the CDR3 is TGTGCCAGCAGCCAAGGGACAGGGTCGGATGAAAAACTGTTTTTT. Protein product: CASSQGTGSDEKLFF.

The rearrangement links TRBV6-5 to TRBJ2-7, with 7 bases aligning to TRBD2. Per the germline V gene, CDR1 is MNHEY and CDR2 is SVGAGI. CDR3 length: 14 residues. Trimming cost V 4 bases and J 5 bases; bases outside gene matches: 8. CDR3 in amino acids: CASSSLGGSHEQYF. Written as DNA, the CDR3 is TGTGCCAGCAGTTCCCTGGGGGGGTCCCACGAGCAGTACTTC.

The V call is TRBV27, the J call TRBJ1-1; maybe TRBD1 (6 bases). CDR1 is MNHEY, CDR2 SMNVEV, per germline (reference sequence). V lost 9 bases, J lost 5 bases, and 16 bases lay in between. The CDR3 consists of 13 residues. The CDR3: CASRTVRSTEAFF. The CDR3, as DNA: TGTGCCAGTCGGACAGTTCGGTCTACTGAAGCTTTCTTT.

The chain couples TRBV6-6 to TRBJ2-7; possibly TRBD1 for D (6 bases). The V end lost 0 bases, the J end lost 0 bases, and 12 bases lay between the germline ends. This CDR3 is 16 amino acids long. Germline CDR1 and CDR2: MNHNY and SVGAGI (reference sequence). CDR3 amino acids: CASSYSSQGSSYEQYF. As DNA, the CDR3 is TGTGCCAGCAGTTACTCGAGTCAGGGGAGCTCCTACGAGCAGTACTTC.

About this clone: One end of the junction varies from germline; a read error may be responsible. The gene calls are TRBV6-4 and TRBJ1-2; D possibly corresponds to TRBD1 (6 bases). The germline V gene has CDR1 MRHNA and CDR2 SNTAGT. The CDR3 length is 13 residues. DNA of the CDR3: TGTGCCAGCAGTGCGGCAGGGGACTATGGCTACCCCTTC. Encoded protein: CASSAAGDYGYPF.

The chain uses TRBV6-1 and TRBJ1-5, with D maybe TRBD1 (6 bases). The CDR3 totals 14 residues. The V end was cut by 10 bases, the J end by 4 bases, with 17 bases between. Germline V CDR1 and CDR2: MNHNS, SASEGT. The CDR3 nucleotides are TGTGCCACAGCGGTCGGGACACCAAATCAGCCCCAGCATTTT. Encoded protein: CATAVGTPNQPQHF.